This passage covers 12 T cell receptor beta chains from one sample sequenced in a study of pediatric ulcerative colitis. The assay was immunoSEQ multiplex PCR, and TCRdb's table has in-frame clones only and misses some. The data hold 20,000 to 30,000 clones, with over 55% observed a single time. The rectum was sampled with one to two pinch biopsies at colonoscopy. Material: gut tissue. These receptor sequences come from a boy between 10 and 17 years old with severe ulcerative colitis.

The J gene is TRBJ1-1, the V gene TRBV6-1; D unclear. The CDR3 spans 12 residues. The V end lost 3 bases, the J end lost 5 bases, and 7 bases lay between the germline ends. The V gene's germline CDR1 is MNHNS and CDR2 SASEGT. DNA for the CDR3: TGTGCCAGCAGTGAGAGAGGTACTGAAGCTTTCTTT. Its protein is CASSERGTEAFF.

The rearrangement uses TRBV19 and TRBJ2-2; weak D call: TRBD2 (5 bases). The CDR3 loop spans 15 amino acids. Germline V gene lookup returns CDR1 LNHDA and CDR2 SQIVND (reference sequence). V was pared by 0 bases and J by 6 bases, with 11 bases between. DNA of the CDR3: TGTGCCAGTAGTATAGATCCGGGGTTTTCCGGGGAGCTGTTTTTT. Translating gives CASSIDPGFSGELFF.

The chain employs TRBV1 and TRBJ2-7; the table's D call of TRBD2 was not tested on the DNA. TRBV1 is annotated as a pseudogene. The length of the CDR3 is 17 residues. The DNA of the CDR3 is TGCACCAGCAGCCAAGATGGACTAGCGGGAAATCGGCACGAGCAGTACTTC. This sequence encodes CTSSQDGLAGNRHEQYF.

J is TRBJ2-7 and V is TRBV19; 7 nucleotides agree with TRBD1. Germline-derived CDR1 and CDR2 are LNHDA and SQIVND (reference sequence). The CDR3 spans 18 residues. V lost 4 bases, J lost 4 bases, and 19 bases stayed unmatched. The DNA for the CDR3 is TGTGCCAGTAGTACGACAGGGAATGCGGGTTCAAGCCAATACGAGCAGTACTTC. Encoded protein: CASSTTGNAGSSQYEQYF.

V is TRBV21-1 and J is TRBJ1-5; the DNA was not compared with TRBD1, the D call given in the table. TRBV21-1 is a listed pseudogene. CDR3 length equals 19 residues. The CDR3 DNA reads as TGTGCCAGCAGCAAAAGTAGGGCAGGGGACGTCTATAGCAATCAGCCCCAGCATTTT. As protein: CASSKSRAGDVYSNQPQHF.

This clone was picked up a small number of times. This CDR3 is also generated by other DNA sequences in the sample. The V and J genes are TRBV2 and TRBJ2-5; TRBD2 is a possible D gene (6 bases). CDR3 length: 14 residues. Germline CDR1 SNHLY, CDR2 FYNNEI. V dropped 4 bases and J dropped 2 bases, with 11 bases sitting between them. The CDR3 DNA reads TGTGCCAGCAGTGCCCGACTAGGGCAAGAGACCCAGTACTTC. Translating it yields CASSARLGQETQYF.

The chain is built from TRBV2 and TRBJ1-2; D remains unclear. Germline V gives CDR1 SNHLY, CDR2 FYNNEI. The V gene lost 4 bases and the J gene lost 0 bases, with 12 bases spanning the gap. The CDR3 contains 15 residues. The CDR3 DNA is TGTGCCAGCAGTGTTTTGGGCGGTACTAACTATGGCTACACCTTC. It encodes CASSVLGGTNYGYTF. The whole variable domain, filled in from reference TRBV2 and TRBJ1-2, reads EPEVTQTPSHQVTQMGQEVILRCVPISNHLYFYWYRQILGQKVEFLVSFYNNEISEKSEIFDDQFSVERPDGSNFTLKIRSTKLEDSAMYFCASSVLGGTNYGYTFGSGTRLTVV.

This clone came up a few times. CDR3 DNA sequence: TGTGCCAGCAGCTCCGGACTAGCGGGGACCACAGATACGCAGTATTTT. It specifies CASSSGLAGTTDTQYF. This chain joins TRBV11-1 and TRBJ2-3, with TRBD2 matching 12 bases. The ends lost 4 bases at V and 2 bases at J; junction bases unmatched: 4. The CDR3 extends over 16 amino acids. CDR1 SGHAT and CDR2 FQDESV come from the germline V gene (reference sequence).

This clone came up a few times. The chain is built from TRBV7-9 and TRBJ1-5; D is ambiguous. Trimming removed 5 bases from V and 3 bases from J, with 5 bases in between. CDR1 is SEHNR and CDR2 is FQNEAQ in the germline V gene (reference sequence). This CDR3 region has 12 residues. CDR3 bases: TGTGCCAGCAGCCCCCTCAATCAGCCCCAGCATTTT. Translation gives CASSPLNQPQHF.

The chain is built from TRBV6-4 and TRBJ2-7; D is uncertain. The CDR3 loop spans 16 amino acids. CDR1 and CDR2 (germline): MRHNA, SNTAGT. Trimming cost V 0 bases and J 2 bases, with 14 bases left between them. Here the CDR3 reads CASSDSSGSETYEQYF. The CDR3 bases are TGTGCCAGCAGTGACTCCTCCGGCAGTGAAACCTACGAGCAGTACTTC.

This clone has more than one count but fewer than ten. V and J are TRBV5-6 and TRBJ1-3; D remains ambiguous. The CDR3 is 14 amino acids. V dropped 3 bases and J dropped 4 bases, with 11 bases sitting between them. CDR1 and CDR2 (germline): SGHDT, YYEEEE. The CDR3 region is CASSWSGPGNTIYF. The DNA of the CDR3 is TGTGCCAGCAGCTGGTCCGGACCAGGAAACACCATATATTTT.

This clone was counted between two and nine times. The CDR3 sequence is CASSQQGSGNTIYF. CDR3 coding DNA: TGTGCCAGTAGTCAACAGGGCTCTGGAAACACCATATATTTT. The rearrangement joins TRBV19 to TRBJ1-3, with a possible D match to TRBD1 (6 bases). Trimming removed 5 bases from V and 0 bases from J, with 8 bases in between. This CDR3 contains 14 residues. The germline CDR1 and CDR2 sequences are LNHDA and SQIVND (reference sequence). Complete variable domain (other parts from reference TRBV19 and TRBJ1-3): DGGITQSPKYLFRKEGQNVTLSCEQNLNHDAMYWYRQDPGQGLRLIYYSQIVNDFQKGDIAEGYSVSREKKESFPLTVTSAQKNPTAFYLCASSQQGSGNTIYFGEGSWLTVV.